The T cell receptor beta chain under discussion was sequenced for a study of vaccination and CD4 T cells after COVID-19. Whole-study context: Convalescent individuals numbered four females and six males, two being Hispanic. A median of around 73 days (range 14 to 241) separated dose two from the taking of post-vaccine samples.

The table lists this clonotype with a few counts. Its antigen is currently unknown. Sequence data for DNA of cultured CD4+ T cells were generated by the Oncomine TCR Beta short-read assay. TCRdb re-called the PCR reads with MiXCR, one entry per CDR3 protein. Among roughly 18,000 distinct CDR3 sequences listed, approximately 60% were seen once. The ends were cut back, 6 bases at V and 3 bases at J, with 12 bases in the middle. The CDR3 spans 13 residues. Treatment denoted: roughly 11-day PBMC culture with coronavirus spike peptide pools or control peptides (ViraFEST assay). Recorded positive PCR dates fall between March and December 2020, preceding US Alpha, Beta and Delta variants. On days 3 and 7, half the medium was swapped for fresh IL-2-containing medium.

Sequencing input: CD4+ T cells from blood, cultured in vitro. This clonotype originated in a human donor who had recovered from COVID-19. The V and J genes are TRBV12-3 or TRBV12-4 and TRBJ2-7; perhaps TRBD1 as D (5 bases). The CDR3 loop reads CASSGRQGYEQYF. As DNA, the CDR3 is TGTGCCAGCAGCGGGCGGCAGGGCTACGAGCAGTACTTC.